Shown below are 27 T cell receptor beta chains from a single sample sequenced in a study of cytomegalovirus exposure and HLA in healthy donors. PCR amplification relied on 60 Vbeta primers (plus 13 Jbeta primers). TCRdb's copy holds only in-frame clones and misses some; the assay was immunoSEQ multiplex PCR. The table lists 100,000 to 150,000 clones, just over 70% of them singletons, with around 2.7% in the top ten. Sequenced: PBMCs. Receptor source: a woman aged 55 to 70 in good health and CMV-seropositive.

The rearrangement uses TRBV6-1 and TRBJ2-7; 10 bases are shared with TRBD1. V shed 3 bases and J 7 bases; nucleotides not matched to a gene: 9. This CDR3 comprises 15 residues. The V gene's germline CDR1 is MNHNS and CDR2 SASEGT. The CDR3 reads CASSEAGQGLWEQYF. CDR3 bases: TGTGCCAGCAGTGAGGCGGGACAGGGGTTGTGGGAGCAGTACTTC.

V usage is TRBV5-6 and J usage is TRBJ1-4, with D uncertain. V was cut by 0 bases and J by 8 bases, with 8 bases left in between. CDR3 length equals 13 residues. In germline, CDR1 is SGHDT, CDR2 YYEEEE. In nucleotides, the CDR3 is TGTGCCAGCAGCTTGGAGGCGGGAGAAAAACTGTTTTTT. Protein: CASSLEAGEKLFF.

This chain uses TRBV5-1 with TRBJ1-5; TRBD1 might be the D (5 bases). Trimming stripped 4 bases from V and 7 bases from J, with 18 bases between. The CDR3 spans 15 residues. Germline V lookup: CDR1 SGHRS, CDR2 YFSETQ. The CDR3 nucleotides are TGCGCCAGCAGCGCCTCAGGGAGGCAAGAGCAGCCCCAGCATTTT. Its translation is CASSASGRQEQPQHF. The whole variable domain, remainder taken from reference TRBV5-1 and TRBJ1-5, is KAGVTQTPRYLIKTRGQQVTLSCSPISGHRSVSWYQQTPGQGLQFLFEYFSETQRNKGNFPGRFSGRQFSNSRSEMNVSTLELGDSALYLCASSASGRQEQPQHFGDGTRLSIL.

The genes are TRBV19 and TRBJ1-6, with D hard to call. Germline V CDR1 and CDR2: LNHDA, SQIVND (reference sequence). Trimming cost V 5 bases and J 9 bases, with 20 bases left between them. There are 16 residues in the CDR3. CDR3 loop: CASSLLDRGRGSPLHF. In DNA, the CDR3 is TGTGCCAGTAGTCTCCTGGACCGGGGTCGGGGTTCACCCCTCCACTTT.

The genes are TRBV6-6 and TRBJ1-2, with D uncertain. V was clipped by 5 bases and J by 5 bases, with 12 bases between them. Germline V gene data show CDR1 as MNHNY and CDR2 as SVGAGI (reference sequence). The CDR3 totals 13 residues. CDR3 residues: CASSGERLYGYTF. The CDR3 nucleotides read TGTGCCAGCAGTGGCGAGCGGCTGTATGGCTACACCTTC.

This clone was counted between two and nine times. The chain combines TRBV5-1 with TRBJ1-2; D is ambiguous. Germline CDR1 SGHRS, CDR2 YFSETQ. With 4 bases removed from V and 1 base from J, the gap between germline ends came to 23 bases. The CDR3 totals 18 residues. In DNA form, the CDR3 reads TGCGCCAGCAGCCCTACTGGGTTGGAGCGTCGGGGTAACTATGGCTACACCTTC. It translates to CASSPTGLERRGNYGYTF.

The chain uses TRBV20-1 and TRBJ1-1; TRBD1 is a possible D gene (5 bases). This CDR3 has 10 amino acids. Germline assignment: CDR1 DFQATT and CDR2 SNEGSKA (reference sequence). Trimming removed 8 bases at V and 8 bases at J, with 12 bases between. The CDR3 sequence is CSCENREAFF. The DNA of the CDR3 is TGCAGTTGCGAGAACAGGGAAGCTTTCTTT.

In nucleotides, the CDR3 is TGTGCCAGCATTGGAGGGGCTAATAGCAATCAGCCCCAGCATTTT. Protein: CASIGGANSNQPQHF. This chain uses TRBV6-6 with TRBJ1-5; D possibly corresponds to TRBD1 (5 bases). Germline-derived CDR1 and CDR2 are MNHNY and SVGAGI (reference sequence). V gave up 7 bases and J gave up 0 bases, with 13 bases separating them. The CDR3 sequence is 15 residues long.

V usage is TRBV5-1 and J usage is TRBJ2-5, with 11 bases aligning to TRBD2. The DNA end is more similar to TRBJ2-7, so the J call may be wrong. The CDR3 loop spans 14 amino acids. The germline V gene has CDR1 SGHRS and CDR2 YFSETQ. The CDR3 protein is CASSSTSGGYEQYF. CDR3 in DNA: TGCGCCAGCAGCTCTACTAGCGGGGGCTACGAGCAGTACTTC.

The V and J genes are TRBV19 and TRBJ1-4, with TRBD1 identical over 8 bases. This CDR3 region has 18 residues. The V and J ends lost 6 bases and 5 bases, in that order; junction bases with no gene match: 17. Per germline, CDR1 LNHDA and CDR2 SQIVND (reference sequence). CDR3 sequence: CASSSEKGNRGWNEKLFF. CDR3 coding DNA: TGTGCCAGTAGCTCAGAGAAGGGAAACAGGGGGTGGAATGAAAAACTGTTTTTT.

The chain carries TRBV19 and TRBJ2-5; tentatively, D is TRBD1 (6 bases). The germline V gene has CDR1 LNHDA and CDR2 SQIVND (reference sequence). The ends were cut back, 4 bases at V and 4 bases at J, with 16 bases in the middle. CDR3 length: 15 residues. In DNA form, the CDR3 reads TGTGCCAGTAGTAAGGACAGCTGGGAGAGAGAGACCCAGTACTTC. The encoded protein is CASSKDSWERETQYF.

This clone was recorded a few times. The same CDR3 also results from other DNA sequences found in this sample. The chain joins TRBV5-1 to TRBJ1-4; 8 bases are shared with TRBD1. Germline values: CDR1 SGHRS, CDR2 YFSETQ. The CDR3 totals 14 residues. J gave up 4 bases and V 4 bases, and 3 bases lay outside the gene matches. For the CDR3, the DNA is TGCGCCAGCAGCCCCGGACAGGGTAATGAAAAACTGTTTTTT. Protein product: CASSPGQGNEKLFF.

CDR3 residues: CASSPQGQETQYF. CDR3 sequence (DNA): TGTGCCAGCAGTCCCCAGGGACAAGAGACCCAGTACTTC. This chain connects TRBV6-1 to TRBJ2-5; D may be TRBD1 (5 bases). The CDR3 has 13 amino acids. The germline gives CDR1 MNHNS, CDR2 SASEGT. Trimming cost V 5 bases and J 2 bases, with 9 bases left between them.

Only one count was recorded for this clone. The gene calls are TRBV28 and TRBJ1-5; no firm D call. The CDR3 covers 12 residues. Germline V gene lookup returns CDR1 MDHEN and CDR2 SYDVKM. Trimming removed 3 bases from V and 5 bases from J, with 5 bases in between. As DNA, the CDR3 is TGTGCCAGCAGTTTTGCGGATCAGCCCCAGCATTTT. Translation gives CASSFADQPQHF. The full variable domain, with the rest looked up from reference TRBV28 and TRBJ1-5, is DVKVTQSSRYLVKRTGEKVFLECVQDMDHENMFWYRQDPGLGLRLIYFSYDVKMKEKGDIPEGYSVSREKKERFSLILESASTNQTSMYLCASSFADQPQHFGDGTRLSIL.

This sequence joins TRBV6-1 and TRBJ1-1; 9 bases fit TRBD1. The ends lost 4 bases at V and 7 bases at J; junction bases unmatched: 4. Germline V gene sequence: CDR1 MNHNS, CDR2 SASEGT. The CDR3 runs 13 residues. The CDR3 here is CASSAGTGREAFF. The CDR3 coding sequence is TGTGCCAGCAGTGCCGGGACAGGGCGTGAAGCTTTCTTT.

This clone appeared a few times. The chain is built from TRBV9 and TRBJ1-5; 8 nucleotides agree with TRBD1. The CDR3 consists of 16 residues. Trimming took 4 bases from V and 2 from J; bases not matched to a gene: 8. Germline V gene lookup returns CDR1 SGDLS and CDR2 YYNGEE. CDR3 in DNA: TGTGCCAGCAGCCCCTCTGGGGGACAGGGCAATCAGCCCCAGCATTTT. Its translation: CASSPSGGQGNQPQHF.

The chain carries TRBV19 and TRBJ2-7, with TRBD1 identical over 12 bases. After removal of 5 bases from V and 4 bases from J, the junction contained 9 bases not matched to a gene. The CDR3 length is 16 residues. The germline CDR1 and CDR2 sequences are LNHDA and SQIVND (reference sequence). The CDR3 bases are TGTGCCAGTAGTCCCTGGGGGACAGGGGGCGAATACGAGCAGTACTTC. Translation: CASSPWGTGGEYEQYF. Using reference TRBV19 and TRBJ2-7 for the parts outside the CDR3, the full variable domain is DGGITQSPKYLFRKEGQNVTLSCEQNLNHDAMYWYRQDPGQGLRLIYYSQIVNDFQKGDIAEGYSVSREKKESFPLTVTSAQKNPTAFYLCASSPWGTGGEYEQYFGPGTRLTVT.

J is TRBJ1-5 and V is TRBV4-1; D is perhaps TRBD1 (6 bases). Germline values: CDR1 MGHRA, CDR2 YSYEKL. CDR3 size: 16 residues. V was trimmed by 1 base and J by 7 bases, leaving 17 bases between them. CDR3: CASSQALGARYQPQHF. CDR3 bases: TGCGCCAGCAGCCAAGCTCTGGGGGCGAGGTACCAGCCCCAGCATTTT.

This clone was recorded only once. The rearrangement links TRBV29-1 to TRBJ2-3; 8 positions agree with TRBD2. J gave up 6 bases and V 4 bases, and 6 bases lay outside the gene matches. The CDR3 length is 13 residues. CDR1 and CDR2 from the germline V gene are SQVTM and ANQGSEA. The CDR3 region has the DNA TGCAGCGTTGCAATAGCGGGGTGGGATACGCAGTATTTT. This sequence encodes CSVAIAGWDTQYF.

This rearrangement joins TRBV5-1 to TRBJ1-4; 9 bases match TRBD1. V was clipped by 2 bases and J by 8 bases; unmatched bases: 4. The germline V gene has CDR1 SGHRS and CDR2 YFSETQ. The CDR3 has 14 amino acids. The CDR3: CASSLQGAKEKLFF. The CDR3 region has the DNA TGCGCCAGCAGCTTACAGGGGGCGAAGGAAAAACTGTTTTTT.

The DNA for the CDR3 is TGTGCCAGCGGCCTCGGGGTAAACTATGGCTACACCTTC. Amino acid sequence: CASGLGVNYGYTF. The chain combines TRBV6-5 with TRBJ1-2; D gene unclear. Germline V gene sequence: CDR1 MNHEY, CDR2 SVGAGI. The CDR3 contains 13 residues. Trimming left V 8 bases short and J 2 bases short, with 12 bases between.

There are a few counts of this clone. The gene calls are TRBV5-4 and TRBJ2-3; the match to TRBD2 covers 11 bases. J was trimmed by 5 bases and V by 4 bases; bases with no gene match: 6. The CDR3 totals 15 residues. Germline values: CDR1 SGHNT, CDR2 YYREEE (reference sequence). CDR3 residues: CASSRSGGAGDTQYF. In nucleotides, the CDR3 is TGTGCCAGCAGCCGTAGCGGGGGGGCGGGAGATACGCAGTATTTT.

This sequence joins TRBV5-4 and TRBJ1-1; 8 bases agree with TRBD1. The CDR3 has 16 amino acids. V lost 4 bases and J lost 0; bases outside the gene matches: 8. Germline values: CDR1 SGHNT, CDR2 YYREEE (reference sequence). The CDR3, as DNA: TGTGCCAGCAGCAAATCGACAGGGGTCATGAACACTGAAGCTTTCTTT. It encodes CASSKSTGVMNTEAFF. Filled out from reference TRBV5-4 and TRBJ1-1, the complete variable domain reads ETGVTQSPTHLIKTRGQQVTLRCSSQSGHNTVSWYQQALGQGPQFIFQYYREEENGRGNFPPRFSGLQFPNYSSELNVNALELDDSALYLCASSKSTGVMNTEAFFGQGTRLTVV.

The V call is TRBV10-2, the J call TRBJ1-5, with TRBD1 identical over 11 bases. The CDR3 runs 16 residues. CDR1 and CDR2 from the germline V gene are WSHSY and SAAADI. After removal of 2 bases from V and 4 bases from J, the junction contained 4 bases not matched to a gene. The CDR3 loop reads CASSETGTGGNQPQHF. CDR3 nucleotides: TGCGCCAGCAGTGAGACGGGGACAGGGGGAAATCAGCCCCAGCATTTT.

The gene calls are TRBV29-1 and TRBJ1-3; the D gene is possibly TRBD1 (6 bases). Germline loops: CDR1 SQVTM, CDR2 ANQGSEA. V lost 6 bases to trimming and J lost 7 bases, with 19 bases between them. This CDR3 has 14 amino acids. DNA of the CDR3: TGCAGCGTCACGAGGACAGTCTGGGAGAACACCATATATTTT. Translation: CSVTRTVWENTIYF.

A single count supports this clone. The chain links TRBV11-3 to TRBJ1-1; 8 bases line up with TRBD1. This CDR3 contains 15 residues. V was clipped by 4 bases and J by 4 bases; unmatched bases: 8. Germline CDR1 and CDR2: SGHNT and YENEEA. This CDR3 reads CASSSSGGLGTEAFF. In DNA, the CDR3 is TGTGCCAGCAGCTCTTCAGGGGGCTTAGGCACTGAAGCTTTCTTT.

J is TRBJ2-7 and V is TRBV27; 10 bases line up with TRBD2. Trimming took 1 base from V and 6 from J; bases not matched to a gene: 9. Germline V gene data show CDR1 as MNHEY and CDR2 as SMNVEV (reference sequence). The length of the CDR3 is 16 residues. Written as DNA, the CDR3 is TGTGCCAGCAGTTTATACCCTAGCGGGGGCCTGCCCGAGCAGTACTTC. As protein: CASSLYPSGGLPEQYF.